The rows below give T cell receptor beta chains drawn from one sample of a study of T cells in Graves' hyperthyroidism and ophthalmopathy. Each CDR3 protein gets one entry after TCRdb re-called the multiplex PCR reads with MiXCR. The sample holds 350,000 to 450,000 distinct CDR3 sequences, about 17% seen once. Sequences were obtained from blood. The receptors here all came from a woman aged 30 to 39 with Graves' hyperthyroidism that later progressed to Graves' ophthalmopathy. CDR3s include the opening cysteine and the closing phenylalanine or tryptophan. Each record gives: D gene, J gene, V gene, clone size, CDR3 DNA, CDR3 protein. A D gene is named only where the DNA matches it firmly. Expanded clones get a size class; other rows say once, few or many, or leave the size out.

.	TRBJ1-5	TRBV6-2/TRBV6-3	.	TGTGCCACCACAAACACGGGGGCTAGAGGCAATCAGCCCCAGCATTTT	CATTNTGARGNQPQHF
.	TRBJ2-1	TRBV19	.	TGTGCCAGCCGGGACCGACACAATGAGCAGTTCTTC	CASRDRHNEQFF
.	TRBJ2-5	TRBV9	.	TGTGCCAGCAGCGTCGAGGGACGGCCGTGGGAGACCCAGTACTTC	CASSVEGRPWETQYF
TRBD1	TRBJ2-1	TRBV6-1	many	TGTGCCAGCAATACACAGGGGACCCTTACTTACAATGAGCAGTTCTTC	CASNTQGTLTYNEQFF
.	TRBJ1-4	TRBV3-1	many	TGTGCCAGCAGCCAAGGGAGGTGGGGGTTTGGTGAAAAACTGTTTTTT	CASSQGRWGFGEKLFF
.	TRBJ1-2	TRBV7-9	many	TGTGCCAGCAGCTTGTCGTCATATGGCTACACCTTC	CASSLSSYGYTF
TRBD1	TRBJ1-5	TRBV5-1	few	TGCGCCAGCAGCTTTACAGGGGGAAGCAATCAGCCCCAGCATTTT	CASSFTGGSNQPQHF
.	TRBJ1-4	TRBV7-9	many	TGTGCCAGCAGCTATTCGGTTTCGGGTCTGTATAATGAAAAACTGTTTTTT	CASSYSVSGLYNEKLFF
TRBD1	TRBJ2-7	TRBV30	many	TGTGCCTGGAGTGTACTCGGGACAGGGTTTAACGAGCAGTACTTC	CAWSVLGTGFNEQYF
TRBD2	TRBJ2-7	TRBV2	many	TGTGCCAGCAGTGGGACTAGCGGGAGTCGCTACGAGCAGTACTTC	CASSGTSGSRYEQYF
.	TRBJ2-2	TRBV6-1	many	TGTGCCAGCAATTTTGGACCGATAGCGAACACCGGGGAGCTGTTTTTT	CASNFGPIANTGELFF
.	TRBJ2-5	TRBV25-1	.	TGTGCCAGCAGTGACAGGGCCCAGGAGACCCAGTACTTC	CASSDRAQETQYF
TRBD1	TRBJ2-3	TRBV5-1	many	TGCGCCAGCAGCTTGGAGCAGGGGGCGCGCTCAGATACGCAGTATTTT	CASSLEQGARSDTQYF
TRBD2	TRBJ2-5	TRBV2	many	TGTGCCAGCAGATATTTAGCGGGTCACCAAGAGACCCAGTACTTC	CASRYLAGHQETQYF
.	TRBJ2-1	TRBV6-1	.	TGTGCCAGCAGTGAGACGACAGTTAACAATGAGCAGTTCTTC	CASSETTVNNEQFF
.	TRBJ2-7	TRBV7-8	many	TGTGCCAGCAGCTTAGTGGTTGACAGGTCCTACGAGCAGTACTTC	CASSLVVDRSYEQYF
.	TRBJ2-7	TRBV5-1	few	TGCGCCAGCAGCTTGGAGGCTTCTGGGCACTCCTACGAGCAGTACTTC	CASSLEASGHSYEQYF
TRBD1	TRBJ2-5	TRBV2	.	TGTGCCAGCAGTGAATGGACAGGGCAAGAGACCCAGTACTTC	CASSEWTGQETQYF
TRBD2	TRBJ2-3	TRBV27	.	TGTGCCAGCAGTGTATTTATGGGATCGGGGGGGCTTGACACAGATACGCAGTATTTT	CASSVFMGSGGLDTDTQYF
.	TRBJ2-3	TRBV30	.	TGTGCCGGAGACAGACGAAATACGCAGTATTTT	CAGDRRNTQYF
.	TRBJ1-2	TRBV27	many	TGTGCCACCTCCCCGGGGCAGAACTTCTATGGCTACACCTTC	CATSPGQNFYGYTF
.	TRBJ1-3	TRBV10-3	many	TGTGCCATCAGTGAGTCAGGAAACACCATATATTTT	CAISESGNTIYF
.	TRBJ1-3	TRBV18	.	TGTGCCAGCTTTCCAGGGTTCTCTGGAAACACCATATATTTT	CASFPGFSGNTIYF
TRBD2	TRBJ2-3	TRBV20-1	few	TGCAGTGCTACTTTAGCGGGACCGTCGGATACGCAGTATTTT	CSATLAGPSDTQYF
.	TRBJ2-5	TRBV29-1	few	TGCAGCGTTGATCCGGGACTTAGAGAGACCCAGTACTTC	CSVDPGLRETQYF
TRBD2	TRBJ2-3	TRBV5-1	many	TGCGCCAGCAGCTCCCAGACTAGCGGGAGTCGCACAGATACGCAGTATTTT	CASSSQTSGSRTDTQYF
.	TRBJ2-2	TRBV15	many	TGTGCCACCAGCAGACTCGGGGAGCTGTTTTTT	CATSRLGELFF
.	TRBJ2-7	TRBV2	many	TGTGCCAGCAGTGTCAGGGTCGTCTCCTACGAGCAGTACTTC	CASSVRVVSYEQYF
TRBD1	TRBJ2-2	TRBV12-3/TRBV12-4	many	TGTGCCAGCAGTAAGACAGGGGGAACCGGGGAGCTGTTTTTT	CASSKTGGTGELFF
.	TRBJ2-7	TRBV2	many	TGTGCCAGTGCCCGGATAGGGGAGCAGTACTTC	CASARIGEQYF
.	TRBJ2-1	TRBV4-3	.	TGCGCCAGCAGCCAAGGGTGGATGGGCTCCTACAATGAGCAGTTCTTC	CASSQGWMGSYNEQFF
.	TRBJ2-3	TRBV7-9	.	TGTGCCAGCAGCTACGGGGGACCCCTGCCGCTCACAGATACGCAGTATTTT	CASSYGGPLPLTDTQYF
.	TRBJ2-2	TRBV5-1	.	TGCGCCAGCAGTGGTCTAGGGAACACCGGGGAGCTGTTTTTT	CASSGLGNTGELFF
TRBD1	TRBJ1-4	TRBV14	.	TGTGCCAGCAGCCAACAGACAGGGCCTAATGAAAAACTGTTTTTT	CASSQQTGPNEKLFF
.	TRBJ1-1	TRBV4-1	many	TGCGCCAGCAGCCAAGATGGGTCCGGGAACGCTGAAGCTTTCTTT	CASSQDGSGNAEAFF
TRBD1	TRBJ1-4	TRBV19	few	TGTGCCAGTAGTAGGGGGACAGGGATTGGCGAAAAACTGTTTTTT	CASSRGTGIGEKLFF